In this sample, the clone carrying this T cell receptor (beta chain) turned up many times. What it binds is not known. What was amplified from RNA transcripts were TCR beta CDR3 regions. RT-PCR in the first round (using the HTBI primer set) targeted the TCR CDR3. TCRdb passed the multiplex PCR reads through MiXCR, listing each CDR3 protein once. The table has about 720,000 distinct CDR3 sequences, around 17% seen once; the top ten hold approximately 8.4%. With a duration under 2 months, the hyperthyroidism was newly diagnosed in patients aged 18 to 65. Source material for PBMCs was over 8 ml fresh peripheral blood. The record originates from a study of T cells in Graves' hyperthyroidism and ophthalmopathy. The V gene lost 3 bases and the J gene lost 0 bases, with 15 bases spanning the gap. The CDR3 length is 17 residues. Germline V lookup: CDR1 SGHTA, CDR2 FQGNSA. Study-wide points: Peripheral blood also featured most of the thyroid clonotypes expanded above 0.001. With a median lead of approximately six months before onset, the model predicted ophthalmopathy.

This chain uses TRBV7-2 with TRBJ2-1; D ambiguous. Specimen: blood. The TCR comes from a man between 18 and 35 years old with Graves' hyperthyroidism. The DNA for the CDR3 is TGTGCCAGCAGCTTGGGTTGGGCGACTTTCTCCTACAATGAGCAGTTCTTC. Amino acid sequence: CASSLGWATFSYNEQFF.